This T cell receptor beta chain appears in the sequencing data of a study of vaccination effects on CD4 cells after COVID-19. With regard to this clone: Antigen specificity is unknown.

Once cultured for roughly ten days, the cells underwent separation to obtain CD4+ T cells. A PCR test confirmed that the person had SARS-CoV-2 infection between March and December 2020. Participants got two doses of BNT162b2 or mRNA-1273 vaccine. Data came from immunoSEQ multiplex PCR; TCRdb stores just in-frame clones and leaves some out. This sample has 30,000 to 35,000 clones; around 72% occur once, and the top ten carry around 6.6%. V dropped 1 base and J dropped 3; count of bases not matched to a gene: 9. Germline assignment: CDR1 SNHLY and CDR2 FYNNEI. The CDR3 contains 16 residues. This specimen consisted of CD4+ T cells from PBMCs cultured without peptide, obtained after COVID-19 vaccination. The TCR originated in a human donor who had a prior SARS-CoV-2 infection. The chain employs TRBV2 and TRBJ2-7; 7 bases are a match to TRBD2. The CDR3 DNA reads as TGTGCCAGCAGTGAAGTGTGGGGGGGTATGGGCTACGAGCAGTACTTC. This encodes CASSEVWGGMGYEQYF.